One and the same sample provided the 29 T cell receptor beta chains below, sequenced in a study of OX40 agonist ivuxolimab in advanced cancers. The library was built by means of the immunoSEQ multiplex PCR assay. TCRdb obtained this table from immuneACCESS and retained in-frame rearrangements with V and J assigned. These tables miss some clones; where compared with another copy, unresolved V genes account for less than half of the shortfall, and the remainder is unexplained. This sample holds 70,000 to 95,000 clones; 85% to 90% were observed only once. The ten largest clones add up to 2.5% to 3.5% of the sample. Sequenced material: CD4+ or CD8+ T cells sorted from blood, taken in a trial of the OX40 agonist ivuxolimab. Every receptor here comes from an adult with an advanced solid tumor such as melanoma, head and neck, liver or kidney cancer.

This rearrangement joins TRBV15 to TRBJ2-1; D unclear. Trimming removed 0 bases at V and 5 bases at J, with 8 bases between. The CDR3 covers 14 residues. Germline V lookup: CDR1 LNHNV, CDR2 YYDKDF (reference sequence). CDR3 protein: CATSRDGPNNEQFF. As DNA, the CDR3 is TGTGCCACCAGCAGAGATGGGCCTAACAATGAGCAGTTCTTC.

The chain links TRBV10-2 to TRBJ2-2, with unresolved D. This CDR3 region has 13 residues. The germline gives CDR1 WSHSY, CDR2 SAAADI. V was pared by 6 bases and J by 4 bases, with 9 bases between. CDR3 loop: CASRTLATGELFF. The CDR3 DNA is TGCGCCAGCAGAACATTGGCCACCGGGGAGCTGTTTTTT.

The gene calls are TRBV5-1 and TRBJ1-1; D is possibly TRBD1 (5 bases). Per germline, CDR1 SGHRS and CDR2 YFSETQ. This CDR3 is 14 amino acids long. The V end was cut by 0 bases, the J end by 5 bases, with 11 bases between. This chain's CDR3 is CASSLAGGGTEAFF. The DNA of the CDR3 is TGCGCCAGCAGCTTGGCTGGGGGAGGGACTGAAGCTTTCTTT. Full variable domain (outside the CDR3, taken from reference TRBV5-1 and TRBJ1-1): KAGVTQTPRYLIKTRGQQVTLSCSPISGHRSVSWYQQTPGQGLQFLFEYFSETQRNKGNFPGRFSGRQFSNSRSEMNVSTLELGDSALYLCASSLAGGGTEAFFGQGTRLTVV.

This chain connects TRBV9 to TRBJ1-1; possibly TRBD1 for D (5 bases). CDR3 length equals 15 residues. Germline-derived CDR1 and CDR2 are SGDLS and YYNGEE. With 2 bases removed from V and 1 base from J, the gap between germline ends came to 12 bases. This CDR3 reads CASSVLGGENTEAFF. The CDR3 DNA follows: TGTGCCAGCAGCGTTTTGGGGGGAGAGAACACTGAAGCTTTCTTT.

The chain has TRBV20-1 and TRBJ1-5; D uncertain. CDR1 and CDR2 from the germline V gene are DFQATT and SNEGSKA (reference sequence). The length of the CDR3 is 11 residues. With 6 bases removed from V and 7 bases from J, the gap between germline ends came to 10 bases. The CDR3 coding sequence is TGCAGTGCAACCGGAGGGCAGCCCCAGCATTTT. It codes for CSATGGQPQHF.

J is TRBJ2-7 and V is TRBV6-5, with 10 bases that match TRBD2. Trimming took 6 bases from V and 4 from J; bases not matched to a gene: 6. Per the germline V gene, CDR1 is MNHEY and CDR2 is SVGAGI. This CDR3 spans 14 amino acids. CDR3 amino acids: CASSPSGGGYEQYF. The CDR3 region has the DNA TGTGCCAGCAGCCCTAGCGGGGGAGGTTACGAGCAGTACTTC.

The chain employs TRBV10-3 and TRBJ2-2; a possible D gene is TRBD2 (6 bases). The CDR3 loop spans 17 amino acids. Trimming pared 0 bases from V and 0 bases from J, leaving 11 bases between. Per the germline V gene, CDR1 is ENHRY and CDR2 is SYGVKD. The CDR3 sequence: CAISESMRGSNTGELFF. CDR3 DNA sequence: TGTGCCATCAGTGAGTCGATGCGGGGCTCGAACACCGGGGAGCTGTTTTTT.

The V gene is TRBV7-9, the J gene TRBJ2-5, with 12 bases lining up with TRBD2. Germline-derived CDR1 and CDR2 are SEHNR and FQNEAQ (reference sequence). Germline trimming cut 5 bases from V and 4 bases from J; bases unmatched to any gene: 5. This CDR3 contains 15 residues. The chain's CDR3 is CASSPTSGGAETQYF. The CDR3 region has the DNA TGTGCCAGCAGCCCGACTAGCGGGGGCGCAGAGACCCAGTACTTC. Looking up the rest from reference TRBV7-9 and TRBJ2-5 gives the full variable domain: DTGVSQNPRHKITKRGQNVTFRCDPISEHNRLYWYRQTLGQGPEFLTYFQNEAQLEKSRLLSDRFSAERPKGSFSTLEIQRTEQGDSAMYLCASSPTSGGAETQYFGPGTRLLVL.

V usage is TRBV29-1 and J usage is TRBJ1-2; perhaps TRBD1 as D (5 bases). This CDR3 is built from 14 residues. CDR1 is SQVTM, CDR2 ANQGSEA, per germline. V was shortened by 7 bases and J by 4 bases, with 19 bases between the two germline ends. Here the CDR3 DNA reads TGCAGCGCCAAACGGGGCGGGGGAGGCTATGGCTACACCTTC. It specifies CSAKRGGGGYGYTF.

The rearrangement joins TRBV11-2 to TRBJ1-6; D call uncertain. V lost 4 bases to trimming and J lost 0 bases, with 7 bases between them. This CDR3 is 15 amino acids long. The germline V gene has CDR1 SGHAT and CDR2 FQNNGV. CDR3 sequence: CASSSGVSYNSPLHF. In nucleotides, the CDR3 is TGTGCCAGCAGCTCGGGCGTCTCCTATAATTCACCCCTCCACTTT.

About this clone itself: One junction end does not reproduce the germline sequence, and a read error may be involved. V is TRBV7-7 and J is TRBJ2-2; D is unclear. Germline assignment: CDR1 SSHAT and CDR2 FNYEAQ (reference sequence). This CDR3 has 14 residues. DNA of the CDR3: TGTGCTAGCAGCACAGACTCGGGCACCGGGGAGCTGTTTTTT. Translating it yields CASSTDSGTGELFF.

The chain combines TRBV19 with TRBJ2-7; D is unclear. The CDR3 totals 10 residues. Per the germline V gene, CDR1 is LNHDA and CDR2 is SQIVND (reference sequence). V shed 6 bases and J shed 4 bases, with 4 bases lying between them. The CDR3 loop reads CASRNYEQYF. CDR3 sequence (DNA): TGTGCCAGTAGGAATTACGAGCAGTACTTC.

The chain recombines TRBV7-3 with TRBJ1-6; 7 bases line up with TRBD1. Looked up from germline, CDR1 is SGHTA and CDR2 is FQGTGA. The V gene end was trimmed by 5 bases and the J gene end by 6 bases; junction bases not matched to a gene: 4. CDR3 length: 14 residues. Here the CDR3 reads CASSPGTANSPLHF. In DNA form, the CDR3 reads TGTGCCAGCAGCCCCGGGACAGCTAATTCACCCCTCCACTTT.

In its sample, this clone is medium-sized. The chain combines TRBV29-1 with TRBJ1-1; TRBD1 agrees at 7 bases. Germline V lookup: CDR1 SQVTM, CDR2 ANQGSEA. The CDR3 totals 15 residues. The ends lost 2 bases at V and 0 bases at J; junction bases unmatched: 6. DNA of the CDR3: TGCAGCGTTGAACCCAGGACAGGCCTGAACACTGAAGCTTTCTTT. Translating it yields CSVEPRTGLNTEAFF.

This sequence joins TRBV5-4 and TRBJ2-1; possibly TRBD2 for D (7 bases). The length of the CDR3 is 14 residues. V was trimmed by 3 bases and J by 13 bases, leaving 20 bases between them. From germline, CDR1 is SGHNT and CDR2 YYREEE (reference sequence). The CDR3 reads CASSWEGGTSPQFF. Here the CDR3 DNA reads TGTGCCAGCAGCTGGGAGGGGGGCACTAGCCCTCAGTTCTTC.

This chain joins TRBV6-1 and TRBJ1-1; 9 bases match TRBD1. V lost 5 bases to trimming and J lost 6 bases; unmatched junction nucleotides: 4. The germline CDR1 and CDR2 sequences are MNHNS and SASEGT. The CDR3 contains 13 residues. In DNA form, the CDR3 reads TGTGCCAGCAGTCGGACAGGGGAGTCTGAAGCTTTCTTT. The encoded protein is CASSRTGESEAFF.

On this clone itself: A junction boundary mismatches the germline segment, possibly from a read error. The V call is TRBV7-7, the J call TRBJ2-1; 8 bases agree with TRBD2. Germline CDR1 and CDR2: SSHAT and FNYEAQ (reference sequence). The CDR3 totals 14 residues. This chain's CDR3 is CASSHSGDFNEQFF. CDR3 bases: TGTGCTAGCAGCCATAGCGGGGACTTCAATGAGCAGTTCTTC.

In DNA, the CDR3 is TGTGCCAGCAGCCCTGGGTCGGGGGCTGAAGCTTTCTTT. This gives the protein CASSPGSGAEAFF. The chain is built from TRBV5-6 and TRBJ1-1; TRBD1 is a possible D gene (5 bases). CDR1 and CDR2 (germline): SGHDT, YYEEEE. V gave up 4 bases and J gave up 6 bases, with 13 bases separating them. The CDR3 covers 13 residues.

The gene calls are TRBV18 and TRBJ2-7; D perhaps matches TRBD1 (5 bases). V lost 6 bases and J lost 5, with 11 bases in between. The CDR3 loop spans 12 amino acids. From germline, CDR1 is KGHSH and CDR2 LQKENI. The CDR3 region has the DNA TGTGCCAGCTCTCCAGGGATCCACGAGCAGTACTTC. It yields the protein CASSPGIHEQYF.

This clone appeared a few times. The V call is TRBV5-4, the J call TRBJ2-5, with D uncertain. Germline CDR1 and CDR2: SGHNT and YYREEE (reference sequence). The CDR3 sequence is 13 residues long. With 4 bases removed from V and 5 bases from J, the gap between germline ends came to 12 bases. CDR3 loop: CASSNPVEETQYF. Written as DNA, the CDR3 is TGTGCCAGCAGCAACCCCGTTGAGGAGACCCAGTACTTC. The entire variable domain, with the rest obtained from reference TRBV5-4 and TRBJ2-5, is as follows: ETGVTQSPTHLIKTRGQQVTLRCSSQSGHNTVSWYQQALGQGPQFIFQYYREEENGRGNFPPRFSGLQFPNYSSELNVNALELDDSALYLCASSNPVEETQYFGPGTRLLVL.

The rearrangement uses TRBV7-9 and TRBJ1-1; no definite D call. This CDR3 contains 14 residues. Germline V lookup: CDR1 SEHNR, CDR2 FQNEAQ (reference sequence). Trimming shortened V by 3 bases and J by 6 bases, and 14 bases separated the two germline ends. The CDR3 is CASSFTSGFAEAFF. The CDR3 DNA sequence: TGTGCCAGCAGCTTTACATCGGGGTTCGCTGAAGCTTTCTTT.

The chain employs TRBV7-8 and TRBJ2-5; 7 bases match TRBD2. The CDR3 is 18 amino acids. V shed 5 bases, J shed 5 bases, and the junction held 20 bases outside the gene matches. The germline CDR1 and CDR2 sequences are SGHVS and FQNEAQ. The chain's CDR3 is CASSPYRLALDVRETQYF. In DNA form, the CDR3 reads TGTGCCAGCAGCCCGTACCGACTAGCCCTCGACGTTAGGGAGACCCAGTACTTC.

The V gene is TRBV27, the J gene TRBJ1-1; no definite D call. CDR1 is MNHEY and CDR2 is SMNVEV in the germline V gene (reference sequence). The CDR3 consists of 18 residues. The V gene lost 6 bases and the J gene lost 1 base, with 24 bases spanning the gap. The CDR3 loop is CASSPDHAPSASNTEAFF. The CDR3 region has the DNA TGTGCCAGCAGCCCCGATCACGCACCTTCGGCCTCGAACACTGAAGCTTTCTTT.

V usage is TRBV6-1 and J usage is TRBJ1-1; tentative D call: TRBD1 (6 bases). The germline V gene has CDR1 MNHNS and CDR2 SASEGT. V was pared by 6 bases and J by 3 bases, with 11 bases between. The CDR3 runs 13 residues. CDR3 sequence reads: CASRGAGDTEAFF. In DNA, the CDR3 is TGTGCCAGCAGGGGGGCCGGGGACACTGAAGCTTTCTTT.

This sequence joins TRBV9 and TRBJ1-3; unclear D gene. The CDR3 has 15 amino acids. Germline values: CDR1 SGDLS, CDR2 YYNGEE. Trimming left V 0 bases short and J 0 bases short, with 7 bases between. CDR3 nucleotide sequence: TGTGCCAGCAGCGTAGCTCCTGGCTCTGGAAACACCATATATTTT. It yields the protein CASSVAPGSGNTIYF.

V and J are TRBV7-2 and TRBJ1-5; D remains unclear. There are 12 residues in the CDR3. With 1 base removed from V and 11 bases from J, the gap between germline ends came to 9 bases. Germline V gene data show CDR1 as SGHTA and CDR2 as FQGNSA. The CDR3 sequence: CASSLGRVAQHF. For the CDR3, the DNA is TGTGCCAGCAGCTTAGGCCGGGTGGCCCAGCATTTT.

This clone has a handful of counts. This sequence joins TRBV9 and TRBJ1-1; D not certain. CDR1 is SGDLS and CDR2 is YYNGEE in the germline V gene. The CDR3 sequence is 14 residues long. The V end lost 0 bases, the J end lost 4 bases, and 10 bases lay between the germline ends. DNA for the CDR3: TGTGCCAGCAGCGTAGTGGTAGCCACCACTGAAGCTTTCTTT. Protein sequence: CASSVVVATTEAFF. Full variable domain (rest looked up from reference TRBV9 and TRBJ1-1): DSGVTQTPKHLITATGQRVTLRCSPRSGDLSVYWYQQSLDQGLQFLIQYYNGEERAKGNILERFSAQQFPDLHSELNLSSLELGDSALYFCASSVVVATTEAFFGQGTRLTVV.

The J gene is TRBJ1-1, the V gene TRBV5-1, with 9 bases lining up with TRBD1. The ends lost 5 bases at V and 4 bases at J; junction bases unmatched: 9. In germline, CDR1 is SGHRS, CDR2 YFSETQ. This CDR3 is 15 amino acids long. CDR3 nucleotide sequence: TGCGCCAGCAGGTCGCCCGGGACAGGGTCCACTGAAGCTTTCTTT. Residues: CASRSPGTGSTEAFF.

This chain connects TRBV7-9 to TRBJ1-1; no firm D call. The germline V gene encodes CDR1 SEHNR and CDR2 FQNEAQ (reference sequence). CDR3 length equals 15 residues. The germline V and J ends were trimmed by 1 base and 6 bases, with 15 bases remaining between them. The DNA of the CDR3 is TGTGCCAGCAGCTTAGAGGTCAAGGGTAAGGCTGAAGCTTTCTTT. Translation gives CASSLEVKGKAEAFF.